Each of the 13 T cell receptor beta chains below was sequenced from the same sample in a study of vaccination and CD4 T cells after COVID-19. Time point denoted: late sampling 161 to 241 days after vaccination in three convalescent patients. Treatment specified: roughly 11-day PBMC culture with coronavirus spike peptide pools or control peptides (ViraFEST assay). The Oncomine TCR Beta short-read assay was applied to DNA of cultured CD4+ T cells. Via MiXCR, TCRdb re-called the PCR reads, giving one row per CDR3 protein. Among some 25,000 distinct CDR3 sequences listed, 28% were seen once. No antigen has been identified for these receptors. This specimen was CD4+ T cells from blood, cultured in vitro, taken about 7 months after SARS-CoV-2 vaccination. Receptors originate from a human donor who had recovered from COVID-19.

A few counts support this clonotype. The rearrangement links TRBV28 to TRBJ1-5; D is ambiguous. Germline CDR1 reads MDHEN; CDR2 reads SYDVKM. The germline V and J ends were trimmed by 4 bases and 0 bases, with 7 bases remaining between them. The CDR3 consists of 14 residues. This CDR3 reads CASSSADSNQPQHF. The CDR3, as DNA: TGTGCCAGCAGTTCGGCGGATAGCAATCAGCCCCAGCATTTT.

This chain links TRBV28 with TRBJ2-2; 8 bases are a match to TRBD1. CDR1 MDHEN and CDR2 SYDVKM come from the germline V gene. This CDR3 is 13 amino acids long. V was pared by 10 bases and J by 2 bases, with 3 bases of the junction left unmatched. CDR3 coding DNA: TGTGCCACAGGACAGGGTAACACCGGGGAGCTGTTTTTT. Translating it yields CATGQGNTGELFF.

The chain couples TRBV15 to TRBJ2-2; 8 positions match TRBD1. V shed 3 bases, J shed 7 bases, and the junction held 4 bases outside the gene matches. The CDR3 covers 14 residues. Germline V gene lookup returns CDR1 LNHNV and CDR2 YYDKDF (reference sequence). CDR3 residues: CATSRDRDGGELFF. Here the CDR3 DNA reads TGTGCCACCAGCAGGGACAGGGATGGCGGGGAGCTGTTTTTT.

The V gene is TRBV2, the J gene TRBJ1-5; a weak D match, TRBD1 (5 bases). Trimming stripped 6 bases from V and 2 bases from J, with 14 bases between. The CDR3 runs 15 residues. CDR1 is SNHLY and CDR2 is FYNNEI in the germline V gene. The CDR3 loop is CASRRSRAGNQPQHF. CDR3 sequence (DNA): TGTGCCAGCAGACGATCCAGGGCCGGCAATCAGCCCCAGCATTTT.

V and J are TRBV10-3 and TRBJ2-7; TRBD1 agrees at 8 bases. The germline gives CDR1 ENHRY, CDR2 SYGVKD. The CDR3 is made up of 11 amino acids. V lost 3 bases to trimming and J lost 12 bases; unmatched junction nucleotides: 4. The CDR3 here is CAISDRGRMYF. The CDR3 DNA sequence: TGTGCCATCAGTGACAGGGGGCGCATGTACTTC.

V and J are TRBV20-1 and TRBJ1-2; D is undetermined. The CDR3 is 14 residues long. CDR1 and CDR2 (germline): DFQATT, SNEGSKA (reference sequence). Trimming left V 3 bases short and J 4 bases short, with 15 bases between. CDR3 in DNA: TGCAGTGCTAGTGATGGTTCAGTTAGCTATGGCTACACCTTC. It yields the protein CSASDGSVSYGYTF.

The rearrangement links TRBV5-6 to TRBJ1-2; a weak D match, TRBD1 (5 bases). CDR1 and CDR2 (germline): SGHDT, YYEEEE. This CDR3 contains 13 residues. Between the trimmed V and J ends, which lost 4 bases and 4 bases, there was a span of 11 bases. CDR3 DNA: TGTGCCAGCAGCGCGGGACGGTTCTATGGCTACACCTTC. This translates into CASSAGRFYGYTF. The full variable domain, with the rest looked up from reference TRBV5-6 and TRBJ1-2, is DAGVTQSPTHLIKTRGQQVTLRCSPKSGHDTVSWYQQALGQGPQFIFQYYEEEERQRGNFPDRFSGHQFPNYSSELNVNALLLGDSALYLCASSAGRFYGYTFGSGTRLTVV.

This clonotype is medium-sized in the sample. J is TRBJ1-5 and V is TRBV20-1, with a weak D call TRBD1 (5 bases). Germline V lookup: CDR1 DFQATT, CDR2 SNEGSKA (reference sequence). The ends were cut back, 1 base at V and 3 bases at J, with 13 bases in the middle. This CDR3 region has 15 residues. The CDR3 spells CSARVSTGPNQPQHF. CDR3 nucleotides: TGCAGTGCTAGAGTCAGCACAGGCCCCAATCAGCCCCAGCATTTT.

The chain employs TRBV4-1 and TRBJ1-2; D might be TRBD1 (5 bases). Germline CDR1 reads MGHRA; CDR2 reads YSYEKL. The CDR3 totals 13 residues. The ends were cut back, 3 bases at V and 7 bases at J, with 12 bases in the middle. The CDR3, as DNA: TGCGCCAGCAGCCAGCGCAGGGAGGGTGGCTACACCTTC. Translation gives CASSQRREGGYTF.

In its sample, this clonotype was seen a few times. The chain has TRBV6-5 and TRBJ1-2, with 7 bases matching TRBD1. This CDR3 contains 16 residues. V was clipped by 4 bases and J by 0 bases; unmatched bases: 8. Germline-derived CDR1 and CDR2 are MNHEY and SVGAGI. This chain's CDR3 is CASSFAGDRANYGYTF. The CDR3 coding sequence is TGTGCCAGCAGTTTCGCCGGGGACAGAGCTAACTATGGCTACACCTTC.

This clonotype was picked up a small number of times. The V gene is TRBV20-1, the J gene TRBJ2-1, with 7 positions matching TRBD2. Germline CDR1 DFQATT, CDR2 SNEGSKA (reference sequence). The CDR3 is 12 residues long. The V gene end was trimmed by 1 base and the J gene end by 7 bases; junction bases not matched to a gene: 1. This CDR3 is CSARGGRNEQFF. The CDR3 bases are TGCAGTGCTAGAGGCGGGAGAAATGAGCAGTTCTTC.

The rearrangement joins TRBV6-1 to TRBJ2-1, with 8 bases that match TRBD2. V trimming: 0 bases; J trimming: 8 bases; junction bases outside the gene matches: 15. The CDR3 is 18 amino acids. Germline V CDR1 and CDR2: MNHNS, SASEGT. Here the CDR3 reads CASSEALRRGLDAYEQFF. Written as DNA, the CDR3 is TGTGCCAGCAGTGAAGCGCTTCGAAGGGGACTAGATGCCTATGAGCAGTTCTTC.

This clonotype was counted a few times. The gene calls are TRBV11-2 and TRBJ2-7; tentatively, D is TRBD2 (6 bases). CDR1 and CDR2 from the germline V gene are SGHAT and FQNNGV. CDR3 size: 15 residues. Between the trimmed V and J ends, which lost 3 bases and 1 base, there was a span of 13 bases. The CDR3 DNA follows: TGTGCCAGCAGCTTGATTCGGGGGAAGTCCTACGAGCAGTACTTC. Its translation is CASSLIRGKSYEQYF.